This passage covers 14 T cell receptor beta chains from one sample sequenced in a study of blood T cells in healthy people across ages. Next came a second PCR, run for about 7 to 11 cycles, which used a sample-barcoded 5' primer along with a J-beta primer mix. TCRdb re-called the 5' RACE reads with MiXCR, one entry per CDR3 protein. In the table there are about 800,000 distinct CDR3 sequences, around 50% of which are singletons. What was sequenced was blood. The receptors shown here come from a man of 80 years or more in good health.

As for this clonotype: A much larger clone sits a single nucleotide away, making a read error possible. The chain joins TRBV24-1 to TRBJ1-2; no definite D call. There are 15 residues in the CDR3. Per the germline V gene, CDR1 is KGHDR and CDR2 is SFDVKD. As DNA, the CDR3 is TGTGCCACCGGTGATTACAACAGCGCTAACTATGGCTACACCTTC. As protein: CATGDYNSANYGYTF.

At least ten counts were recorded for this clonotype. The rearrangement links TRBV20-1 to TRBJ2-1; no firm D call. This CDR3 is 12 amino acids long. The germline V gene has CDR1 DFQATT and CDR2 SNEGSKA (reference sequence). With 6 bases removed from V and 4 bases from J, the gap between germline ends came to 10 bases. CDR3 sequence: CSASYEYNEQFF. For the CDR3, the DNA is TGCAGTGCCAGCTACGAGTACAATGAGCAGTTCTTC.

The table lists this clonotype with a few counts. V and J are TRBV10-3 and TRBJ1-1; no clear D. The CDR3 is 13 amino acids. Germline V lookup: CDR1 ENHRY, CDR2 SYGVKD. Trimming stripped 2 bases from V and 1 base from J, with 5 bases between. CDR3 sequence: CAISELGNTEAFF. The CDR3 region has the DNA TGTGCCATCAGTGAGCTCGGGAACACTGAAGCTTTCTTT.

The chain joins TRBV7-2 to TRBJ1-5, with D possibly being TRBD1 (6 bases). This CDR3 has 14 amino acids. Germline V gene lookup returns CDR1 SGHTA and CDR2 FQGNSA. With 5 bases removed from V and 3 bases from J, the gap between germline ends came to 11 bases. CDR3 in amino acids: CASSQQGNNQPQHF. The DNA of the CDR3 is TGTGCCAGCAGCCAACAGGGTAACAATCAGCCCCAGCATTTT.

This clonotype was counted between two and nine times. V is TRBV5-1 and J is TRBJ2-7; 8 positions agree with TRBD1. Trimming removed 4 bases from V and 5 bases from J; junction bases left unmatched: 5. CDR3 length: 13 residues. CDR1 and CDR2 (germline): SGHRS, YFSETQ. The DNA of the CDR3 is TGCGCCAGCAGCGTGACAGGGGCTGACGAGCAGTACTTC. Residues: CASSVTGADEQYF.

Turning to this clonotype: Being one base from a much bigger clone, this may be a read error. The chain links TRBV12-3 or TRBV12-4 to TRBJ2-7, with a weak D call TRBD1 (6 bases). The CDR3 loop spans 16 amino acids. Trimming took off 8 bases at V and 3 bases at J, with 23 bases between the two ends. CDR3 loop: CASGSWSATGLYEQYF. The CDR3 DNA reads TGTGCCAGCGGTTCCTGGTCCGCGACAGGACTCTACGAGCAGTACTTC.

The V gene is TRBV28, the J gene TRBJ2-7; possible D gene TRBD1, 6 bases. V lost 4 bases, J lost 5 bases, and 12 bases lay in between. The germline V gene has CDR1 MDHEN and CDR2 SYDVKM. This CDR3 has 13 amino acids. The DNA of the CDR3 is TGTGCCAGCAGTTGGACAGATAACGACGAGCAGTACTTC. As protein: CASSWTDNDEQYF.

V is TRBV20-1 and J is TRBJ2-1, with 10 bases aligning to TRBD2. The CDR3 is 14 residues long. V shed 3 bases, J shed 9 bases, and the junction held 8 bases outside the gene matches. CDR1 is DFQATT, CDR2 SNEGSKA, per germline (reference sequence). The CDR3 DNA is TGCAGTGCTAGCTATAGCGGGAGGATTTGTGAGCAGTTCTTC. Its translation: CSASYSGRICEQFF.

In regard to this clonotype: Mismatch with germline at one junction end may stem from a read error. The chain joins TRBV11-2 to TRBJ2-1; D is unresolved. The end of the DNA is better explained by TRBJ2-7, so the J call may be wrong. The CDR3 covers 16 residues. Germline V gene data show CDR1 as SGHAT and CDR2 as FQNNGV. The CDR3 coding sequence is TGTGTCAGCAGCTTAGGTTTAATCGGCTCCCCCAGCGAGCAGTACTTC. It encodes CVSSLGLIGSPSEQYF.

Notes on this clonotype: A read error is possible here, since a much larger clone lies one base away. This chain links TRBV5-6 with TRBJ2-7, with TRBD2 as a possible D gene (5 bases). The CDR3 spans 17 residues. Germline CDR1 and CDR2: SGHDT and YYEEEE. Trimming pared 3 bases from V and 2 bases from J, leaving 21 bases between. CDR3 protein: CASSYGPGPAEPYEQYF. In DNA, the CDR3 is TGTGCCAGCAGCTATGGCCCCGGACCAGCGGAGCCCTACGAGCAGTACTTC.

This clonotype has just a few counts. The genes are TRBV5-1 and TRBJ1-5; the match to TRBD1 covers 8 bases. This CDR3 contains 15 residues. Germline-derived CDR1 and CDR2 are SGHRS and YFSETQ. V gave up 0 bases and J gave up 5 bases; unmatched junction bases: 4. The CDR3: CASSLGVTGDQPQHF. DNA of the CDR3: TGCGCCAGCAGCTTGGGGGTGACAGGGGATCAGCCCCAGCATTTT.

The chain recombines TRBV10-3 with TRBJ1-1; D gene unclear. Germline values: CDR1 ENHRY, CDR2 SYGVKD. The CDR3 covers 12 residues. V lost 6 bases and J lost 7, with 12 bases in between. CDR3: CAIRMDGYEAFF. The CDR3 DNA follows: TGTGCCATCAGAATGGACGGTTATGAAGCTTTCTTT.

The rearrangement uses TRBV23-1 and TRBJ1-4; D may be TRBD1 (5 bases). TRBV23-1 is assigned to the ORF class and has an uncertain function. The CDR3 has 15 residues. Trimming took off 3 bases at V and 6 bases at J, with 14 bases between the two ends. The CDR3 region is CASSHGREAHEKLFF. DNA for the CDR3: TGCGCCAGCAGTCACGGCAGGGAGGCACATGAAAAACTGTTTTTT.

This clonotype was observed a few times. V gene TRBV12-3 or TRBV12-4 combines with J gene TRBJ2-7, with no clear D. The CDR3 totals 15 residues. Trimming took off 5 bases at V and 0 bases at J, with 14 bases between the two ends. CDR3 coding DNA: TGTGCCAGCAGTCCCCCGTCGGACCCCTCCTACGAGCAGTACTTC. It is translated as CASSPPSDPSYEQYF.